This TCR beta chain is from a study of Graves' ophthalmopathy and Graves' hyperthyroidism. This clonotype was observed a few times. RNA transcripts were the source from which TCR beta CDR3 regions were amplified. Second-round multiplex PCR followed a first-round RT-PCR using HTBI primers. TCRdb re-called the multiplex PCR reads with MiXCR, one entry per CDR3 protein. This table has about 14,000 distinct CDR3 sequences, approximately 51% appearing once. The CDR3 is 15 amino acids. Germline V gene lookup returns CDR1 SNHLY and CDR2 FYNNEI. V dropped 4 bases and J dropped 7 bases, with 17 bases sitting between them.

The source material was peripheral blood. The receptor comes from a woman under 40 with Graves' ophthalmopathy. The J gene is TRBJ2-1, the V gene TRBV2; tentatively, D is TRBD2 (6 bases). The CDR3 DNA reads as TGTGCCAGCAGTGTGAGGGCAGGGAGGTCGAATGAGCAGTTCTTC. Protein sequence: CASSVRAGRSNEQFF.